This record concerns one TCR beta chain sequence. Antigen unknown. After removal of 5 bases from V and 2 bases from J, the junction contained 7 bases not matched to a gene. This CDR3 is 16 amino acids long. The germline V gene encodes CDR1 SGHTA and CDR2 FQGNSA. Treatment specified: around 19 received Ad26.COV2.S at low or high dose, single or two shots; about 5 received placebo; per-sample allocation not given. Collection of the samples took place on day 63 after the first injection of vaccine or placebo. The data stem from a study of Ad26.COV2.S vaccination and SARS-CoV-2 variants. At the level of the study: Ad26.COV2.S was injected intramuscularly once or twice, 56 days apart.

Study-level points and caveats: Participants in the vaccine arm had higher spike-specific TCR breadth; placebo recipients had lower.

Some clones are missing from TCRdb's copy, which holds only in-frame ones; the method was immunoSEQ multiplex PCR. The sample includes some 390,000 clones, approximately 91% seen only once; the top ten take approximately 3.7%. Source: peripheral blood, taken in a trial of Ad26.COV2.S vaccine versus placebo. J is TRBJ2-3 and V is TRBV7-2; 10 bases fit TRBD2. This TCR was sampled from a person aged 18 to 59 who received the Ad26.COV2.S COVID-19 vaccine or a placebo. In DNA form, the CDR3 reads TGTGCCAGCAGCATCGATAGCGGGGGGTCCACAGATACGCAGTATTTT. Protein sequence: CASSIDSGGSTDTQYF.